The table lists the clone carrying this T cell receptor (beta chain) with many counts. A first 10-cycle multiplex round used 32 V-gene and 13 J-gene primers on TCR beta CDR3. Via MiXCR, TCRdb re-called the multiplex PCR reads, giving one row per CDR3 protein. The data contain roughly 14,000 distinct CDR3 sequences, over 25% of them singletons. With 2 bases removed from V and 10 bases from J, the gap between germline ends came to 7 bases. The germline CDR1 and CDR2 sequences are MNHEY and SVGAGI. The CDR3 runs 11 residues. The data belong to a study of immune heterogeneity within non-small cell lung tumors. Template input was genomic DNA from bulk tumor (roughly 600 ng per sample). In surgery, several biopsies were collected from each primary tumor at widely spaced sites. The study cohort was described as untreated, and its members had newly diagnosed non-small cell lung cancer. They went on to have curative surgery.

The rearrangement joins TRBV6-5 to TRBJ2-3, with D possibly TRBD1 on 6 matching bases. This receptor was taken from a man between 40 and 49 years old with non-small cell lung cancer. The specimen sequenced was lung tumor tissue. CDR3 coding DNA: TGTGCCAGCAGTTACGACAGGTCGCAGTATTTT. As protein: CASSYDRSQYF.